A single sample gave rise to the 32 T cell receptor beta chains below, sequenced in a study of human T cells and chemical hapten exposure. Noted time point: pre-sensitization, week 0. Treatment: therapeutic diphenylcyclopropenone sensitization with weekly scalp DPC. TCRdb re-called the RACE reads with MiXCR, one entry per CDR3 protein. The repertoire includes around 180,000 distinct CDR3 sequences, under 35% of them detected once, and about 2.7% sits in the top ten. This specimen was whole blood, taken in connection with sensitization to the hapten diphenylcyclopropenone (DPC). These TCRs come from a young woman with alopecia areata. Some clones in this sample may be carry-over from other donors' samples.

In its sample, this clonotype was seen many times. The genes are TRBV29-1 and TRBJ2-2, with 9 bases identical to TRBD1. The length of the CDR3 is 17 residues. The V segment lost 4 bases and the J segment 6 bases; nucleotides outside the gene matches: 15. Germline CDR1 and CDR2: SQVTM and ANQGSEA. CDR3 sequence: CSVVVLPGQGFAGELFF. CDR3 sequence (DNA): TGCAGCGTTGTCGTCCTGCCGGGACAGGGTTTCGCCGGGGAGCTGTTTTTT.

This clonotype was observed a single time. The chain has TRBV5-6 and TRBJ2-2; 10 bases match TRBD2. The CDR3 consists of 16 residues. From germline, CDR1 is SGHDT and CDR2 YYEEEE. V gave up 7 bases and J gave up 2 bases; unmatched junction bases: 8. The CDR3, as DNA: TGTGCCAGCGAATCAGGACTAGCGGTTAACACCGGGGAGCTGTTTTTT. It codes for CASESGLAVNTGELFF.

CDR3 region: CSARQGSYNEQFF. The CDR3 DNA follows: TGCAGTGCTAGACAGGGGTCCTACAATGAGCAGTTCTTC. The chain joins TRBV20-1 to TRBJ2-1, with D tentatively TRBD1 (6 bases). The CDR3 length is 13 residues. Trimming pared 2 bases from V and 1 base from J, leaving 6 bases between. Germline-derived CDR1 and CDR2 are DFQATT and SNEGSKA (reference sequence).

The rearrangement joins TRBV7-2 to TRBJ2-3; TRBD2 agrees at 7 bases. The V segment lost 2 bases and the J segment 3 bases; nucleotides outside the gene matches: 5. CDR3 size: 15 residues. CDR1 is SGHTA, CDR2 FQGNSA, per germline. CDR3 sequence (DNA): TGTGCCAGCAGCTTAACACAGCGGGGTACAGATACGCAGTATTTT. This sequence encodes CASSLTQRGTDTQYF.

The chain is built from TRBV2 and TRBJ2-1; 10 bases agree with TRBD2. This CDR3 contains 15 residues. The germline CDR1 and CDR2 sequences are SNHLY and FYNNEI. Trimming cost V 3 bases and J 6 bases; bases outside gene matches: 5. This CDR3 reads CASSDSGGPTNEQFF. The DNA for the CDR3 is TGTGCCAGCAGTGATAGCGGGGGGCCCACCAATGAGCAGTTCTTC.

V usage is TRBV6-1 and J usage is TRBJ1-3, with D uncertain. Germline V lookup: CDR1 MNHNS, CDR2 SASEGT. Trimming cost V 1 base and J 0 bases, with 7 bases left between them. This CDR3 is 15 amino acids long. The CDR3: CASSEDGSSGNTIYF. The DNA of the CDR3 is TGTGCCAGCAGTGAAGATGGGTCCTCTGGAAACACCATATATTTT.

This sequence joins TRBV12-3 or TRBV12-4 and TRBJ2-3, with no clear D. V lost 0 bases, J lost 5 bases, and 6 bases lay in between. The CDR3 is 13 amino acids. CDR3 protein: CASSLARRDTQYF. CDR3 coding DNA: TGTGCCAGCAGTTTAGCGCGGCGAGATACGCAGTATTTT.

This clonotype was seen more than once but under ten times. The chain combines TRBV4-1 with TRBJ2-7, with a possible D match to TRBD1 (6 bases). The V and J ends lost 4 bases and 0 bases respectively, with 16 bases between them. Germline CDR1 is MGHRA and CDR2 is YSYEKL. The CDR3 has 16 residues. CDR3 sequence (DNA): TGCGCCAGCAGCCGGGAAACAGGGATGCCCTCCTACGAGCAGTACTTC. Translated, it gives CASSRETGMPSYEQYF.

A few counts support this clonotype. CDR3 residues: CASSSPQKRGYNEQFF. CDR3 bases: TGTGCCAGCAGCTCCCCCCAGAAGCGGGGATACAATGAGCAGTTCTTC. The V gene is TRBV7-2, the J gene TRBJ2-1, with 7 positions matching TRBD2. This CDR3 region has 16 residues. The germline V gene encodes CDR1 SGHTA and CDR2 FQGNSA. With 4 bases clipped from V and 4 bases from J, the junction kept 10 bases outside the gene matches.

This chain connects TRBV20-1 to TRBJ2-7, with TRBD2 matching 11 bases. CDR3 size: 13 residues. Germline V lookup: CDR1 DFQATT, CDR2 SNEGSKA (reference sequence). V lost 3 bases to trimming and J lost 5 bases; unmatched junction nucleotides: 3. The CDR3 DNA is TGCAGTGCTAGGACTAGCGGGAACCACGAGCAGTACTTC. Protein product: CSARTSGNHEQYF.

This clonotype appeared a few times. This chain joins TRBV4-3 and TRBJ1-2; D uncertain. In germline, CDR1 is LGHNA, CDR2 YSLEER. The CDR3 runs to 15 residues. Deletions cut 0 bases from V and 1 base from J, with 9 bases between. This CDR3 is CASSQDLSDNYGYTF. CDR3 DNA sequence: TGCGCCAGCAGCCAAGATCTATCAGATAACTATGGCTACACCTTC.

This clonotype was counted once. One junction end disagrees with the germline gene, perhaps due to a read error. The chain combines TRBV10-3 with TRBJ1-4; D is unclear. CDR1 and CDR2 (germline): ENHRY, SYGVKD. This CDR3 has 13 amino acids. CDR3 coding DNA: TGTGCCACCAGTGGGCGGAATGATGAAAAACTGTTTTTT. Translation gives CATSGRNDEKLFF.

V and J are TRBV4-1 and TRBJ2-7; TRBD1 might be the D (6 bases). The V end lost 2 bases, the J end lost 0 bases, and 17 bases lay between the germline ends. CDR3 size: 17 residues. Germline V gene data show CDR1 as MGHRA and CDR2 as YSYEKL. Here the CDR3 DNA reads TGCGCCAGCAGCCAACAAGGCCGGGACACATACTCCTACGAGCAGTACTTC. It codes for CASSQQGRDTYSYEQYF.

V and J are TRBV28 and TRBJ1-5, with no clear D. V was cut by 10 bases and J by 2 bases, with 12 bases left in between. Germline lookup yields CDR1 MDHEN and CDR2 SYDVKM. CDR3 length: 13 amino acids. Written as DNA, the CDR3 is TGTGCCACCGAAGGGTCGCGCAATCAGCCCCAGCATTTT. Translating gives CATEGSRNQPQHF.

The chain combines TRBV20-1 with TRBJ2-7, with D uncertain. Between the trimmed V and J ends, which lost 6 bases and 3 bases, there was a span of 12 bases. The CDR3 contains 12 residues. Germline CDR1 is DFQATT and CDR2 is SNEGSKA (reference sequence). This CDR3 is CSASRQNYEQYF. CDR3 DNA: TGCAGTGCAAGCCGGCAGAACTACGAGCAGTACTTC.

This clonotype was detected only a few times. The chain uses TRBV10-2 and TRBJ1-1, with 7 bases aligning to TRBD1. The CDR3 contains 15 residues. Germline CDR1 reads WSHSY; CDR2 reads SAAADI. Losses at the gene ends were 5 bases for V and 3 bases for J; bases not matched to a gene: 9. CDR3 sequence (DNA): TGCGCCAGCAGTATGTCGCAGGGGGGCCACACTGAAGCTTTCTTT. It codes for CASSMSQGGHTEAFF.

V usage is TRBV29-1 and J usage is TRBJ2-3; TRBD1 is a possible D gene (6 bases). Trimming left V 4 bases short and J 4 bases short, with 15 bases between. CDR3 length: 14 amino acids. The germline V gene encodes CDR1 SQVTM and CDR2 ANQGSEA. The CDR3 protein is CSVAQGHQSDTQYF. CDR3 coding DNA: TGCAGCGTTGCACAGGGTCATCAATCAGATACGCAGTATTTT.

Regarding this clonotype: A read error may explain this, as a much larger clone is one base away. No conserved phenylalanine or tryptophan ends this CDR3, so it is likely a read error. The V gene is TRBV12-3 or TRBV12-4, the J gene TRBJ2-7, with no clear D. V shed 1 base and J shed 3 bases, with 1 base lying between them. This CDR3 has 11 amino acids. Here the CDR3 reads CASSLGYEQYY. CDR3 bases: TGTGCCAGCAGTTTAGGCTACGAGCAGTACTAC.

This rearrangement joins TRBV3-1 to TRBJ2-1; D uncertain. Germline CDR1 reads LGHDT; CDR2 reads YNNKEL (reference sequence). The ends were cut back, 3 bases at V and 7 bases at J, with 7 bases in the middle. CDR3 length equals 12 residues. CDR3 in DNA: TGTGCCAGCAGCCAGGCGTCGAATGAGCAGTTCTTC. Residues: CASSQASNEQFF.

This clonotype has only a few counts. This chain joins TRBV9 and TRBJ1-1; D gene ambiguous. Germline V gene data show CDR1 as SGDLS and CDR2 as YYNGEE. Trimming left V 8 bases short and J 6 bases short, with 20 bases between. This CDR3 is built from 14 residues. The CDR3 DNA is TGTGCCAGGGGGTATGCAAGCGTGATCGCTGAAGCTTTCTTT. This gives the protein CARGYASVIAEAFF.

The chain links TRBV7-2 to TRBJ1-1, with unresolved D. The V gene lost 0 bases and the J gene lost 0 bases, with 8 bases spanning the gap. Per germline, CDR1 SGHTA and CDR2 FQGNSA. The CDR3 length is 15 residues. In DNA, the CDR3 is TGTGCCAGCAGCTTAGCGGCGACCATGAACACTGAAGCTTTCTTT. Translation gives CASSLAATMNTEAFF.

There are a few counts of this clonotype. The chain couples TRBV28 to TRBJ2-7; 8 bases align to TRBD1. The CDR3 is 11 residues long. The trim removed 11 bases at V and 5 bases at J, leaving 5 bases unmatched. CDR1 is MDHEN, CDR2 SYDVKM, per germline. The CDR3 loop is CAATGANEQYF. The DNA of the CDR3 is TGTGCCGCGACAGGGGCAAACGAGCAGTACTTC.

This clonotype was seen a handful of times. The chain links TRBV29-1 to TRBJ1-2, with D unclear. The CDR3 length is 11 residues. V lost 2 bases, J lost 8 bases, and 9 bases lay in between. Germline V CDR1 and CDR2: SQVTM, ANQGSEA. The CDR3 DNA follows: TGCAGCGTTGAATTAGGAAACGGCTACACCTTC. Translating it yields CSVELGNGYTF.

This clonotype was observed a handful of times. This chain joins TRBV7-9 and TRBJ2-3; D ambiguous. The CDR3 runs 12 residues. The V and J ends lost 2 bases and 4 bases respectively, with 4 bases between them. CDR1 and CDR2 (germline): SEHNR, FQNEAQ (reference sequence). The CDR3 DNA reads as TGTGCCAGCAGCTTACAGCCAGATACGCAGTATTTT. This sequence encodes CASSLQPDTQYF. Using reference TRBV7-9 and TRBJ2-3 for the parts outside the CDR3, the full variable domain is DTGVSQNPRHKITKRGQNVTFRCDPISEHNRLYWYRQTLGQGPEFLTYFQNEAQLEKSRLLSDRFSAERPKGSFSTLEIQRTEQGDSAMYLCASSLQPDTQYFGPGTRLTVL.

CDR3 amino acids: CASSLEHGETQYF. The CDR3 nucleotides read TGTGCCAGCAGCTTAGAGCACGGAGAGACCCAGTACTTC. The J gene is TRBJ2-5, the V gene TRBV7-9; no firm D call. V was cut by 1 base and J by 4 bases, with 7 bases left in between. This CDR3 is 13 amino acids long. Per germline, CDR1 SEHNR and CDR2 FQNEAQ (reference sequence).

The chain links TRBV7-2 to TRBJ2-1; the D call may be TRBD1 or TRBD2 (6 bases each). The CDR3 runs 14 residues. Germline loops: CDR1 SGHTA, CDR2 FQGNSA. With 0 bases removed from V and 10 bases from J, the gap between germline ends came to 13 bases. CDR3 loop: CASSLAGGRLEQFF. The CDR3, as DNA: TGTGCCAGCAGCTTAGCCGGGGGCAGGCTGGAGCAGTTCTTC.

The chain is built from TRBV6-1 and TRBJ1-4; TRBD1 agrees at 11 bases. V dropped 6 bases and J dropped 6; count of bases not matched to a gene: 6. CDR1 is MNHNS and CDR2 is SASEGT in the germline V gene. The CDR3 loop spans 15 amino acids. The CDR3 region has the DNA TGTGCCAGCAGATCCCGGGACAGGGGGGATGAAAAACTGTTTTTT. Its translation is CASRSRDRGDEKLFF.

The chain is built from TRBV28 and TRBJ2-5, with D hard to call. Trimming cost V 3 bases and J 7 bases, with 9 bases left between them. Germline V gene sequence: CDR1 MDHEN, CDR2 SYDVKM. This CDR3 has 12 amino acids. The CDR3 DNA reads TGTGCCAGCAGTTTGCCGCTCGGGACCCAGTACTTC. Translated, it gives CASSLPLGTQYF.

This sequence joins TRBV6-2 or TRBV6-3 and TRBJ2-1, with unresolved D. Germline lookup yields CDR1 MNHEY and CDR2 SVGEGT. This CDR3 contains 16 residues. V lost 7 bases and J lost 8, with 24 bases in between. DNA of the CDR3: TGTGCCAGCACCAGACCGGCGGTGGGAAGTATTCATGAGCAGTTCTTC. Protein sequence: CASTRPAVGSIHEQFF.

This clonotype occurred a few times. V is TRBV28 and J is TRBJ1-1; the D gene is possibly TRBD1 (6 bases). CDR1 and CDR2 (germline): MDHEN, SYDVKM. Trimming took 6 bases from V and 1 from J, leaving 12 bases between them. This CDR3 region has 14 residues. The CDR3 nucleotides read TGTGCCAGCAGAGCCGGGACACCGAACACTGAAGCTTTCTTT. It yields the protein CASRAGTPNTEAFF. The variable domain in full, completed from reference TRBV28 and TRBJ1-1, reads DVKVTQSSRYLVKRTGEKVFLECVQDMDHENMFWYRQDPGLGLRLIYFSYDVKMKEKGDIPEGYSVSREKKERFSLILESASTNQTSMYLCASRAGTPNTEAFFGQGTRLTVV.

This clonotype has just a few counts. The chain couples TRBV6-6 to TRBJ2-7; TRBD1 aligns across 7 bases. Trimming cost V 6 bases and J 7 bases; bases outside gene matches: 6. The length of the CDR3 is 12 residues. Germline-derived CDR1 and CDR2 are MNHNY and SVGAGI (reference sequence). Here the CDR3 DNA reads TGTGCCAGCAGGACAGGGTTGAGGGAGCAGTACTTC. It yields the protein CASRTGLREQYF.

This clonotype was counted once. The rearrangement links TRBV10-3 to TRBJ2-5; D is unclear. V was shortened by 7 bases and J by 4 bases, with 7 bases between the two germline ends. The CDR3 contains 11 residues. The germline gives CDR1 ENHRY, CDR2 SYGVKD. The CDR3 protein is CAIKIGETQYF. The DNA for the CDR3 is TGTGCCATCAAAATAGGAGAGACCCAGTACTTC.